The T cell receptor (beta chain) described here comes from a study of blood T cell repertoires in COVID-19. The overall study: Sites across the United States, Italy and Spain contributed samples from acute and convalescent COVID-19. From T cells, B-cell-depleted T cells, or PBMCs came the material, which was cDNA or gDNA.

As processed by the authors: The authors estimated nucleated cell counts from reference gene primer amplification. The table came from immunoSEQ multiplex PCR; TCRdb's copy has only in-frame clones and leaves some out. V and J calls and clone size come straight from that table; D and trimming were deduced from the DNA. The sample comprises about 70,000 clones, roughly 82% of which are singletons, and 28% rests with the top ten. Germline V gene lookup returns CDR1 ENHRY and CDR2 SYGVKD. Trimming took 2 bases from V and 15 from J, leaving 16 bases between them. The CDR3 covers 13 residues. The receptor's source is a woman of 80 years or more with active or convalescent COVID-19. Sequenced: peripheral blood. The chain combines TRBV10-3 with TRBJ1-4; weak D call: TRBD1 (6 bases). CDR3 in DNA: TGTGCCATCAGTGAGAGTACCGGGACAAGGGTGTTTTTT. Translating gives CAISESTGTRVFF.